This T cell receptor beta chain was retrieved from a study of tumor-infiltrating lymphocytes in primary liver carcinoma (dated by TCRdb to the late 2010s). Some background on the complete study: About 5 patients with histopathologically diagnosed primary liver carcinoma underwent surgical resection in China between late 2015 and March 2016. Hepatocellular carcinoma (four) or combined HCC and intrahepatic cholangiocarcinoma (one) was present in the five patients, who were three men and two women aged 30 to 69 years. Repertoires from technical replicates were highly reproducible, with mean shared-clone rates approximately 0.9 and correlation coefficients above 0.95. A total of some 35 specimens from 5 patients underwent TCRbeta repertoire sequencing, comprising around 25 tumor regions, 5 adjacent noncancerous liver tissues and 5 peripheral blood samples. The five patients had tumors of stage T1-T3 N0M0, with maximum diameters ranging from 4.2 to 10 cm. Each sample produced about 3.65 to 7.13 million productive TCRbeta reads, and read depth showed no significant difference between tissue types. For each liver tumor, the study sampled five regions along with adjacent normal tissue and blood, and applied TCRbeta repertoire sequencing, expression microarrays and whole-exome sequencing.

Using a constant-region primer and ProtoScript II reverse transcriptase, TCRbeta-specific cDNA was reverse-transcribed from approximately 0.5 ug total RNA. Three nested multiplex PCR rounds, following a slightly modified ARM-PCR procedure, were used to build the TCRbeta libraries. The first two PCR rounds used multiplex TRBV1-TRBV30 forward primers with a Cbeta reverse primer, each for roughly 10 cycles. A final 25-cycle PCR with Deep VentR polymerase added sample barcodes and Illumina adapters. Amplicons of 200-500 bp were gel-purified with a QIAquick gel extraction kit before sequencing. The TCRbeta amplicons were sequenced with 250-bp paired-end reads on an Illumina HiSeq 2500. On the authors' methods: Trimmomatic v0.33 was used to quality-trim the reads, and FLASH v1.2.11 was used to merge paired reads so that full CDR3 sequences could be recovered. V, D and J germline segments were assigned to the rearranged TCRbeta sequences using MiGEC v1.2.1b. Clonotype statistics and Shannon-Wiener diversity indices were computed with VDJtools v1.0.0. To reduce sampling bias, subsequent analyses other than the diversity analysis used only the 250 most abundant clonotypes in each sample. TCRdb reprocessed the public reads (quality trimming at Q25 with fastp, clone calling with MiXCR) and kept in-frame beta chains. Here each entry gathers all rows of one CDR3 protein and keeps the most common genes and DNA. For this entry, the V and J calls and clone size follow TCRdb and not the study's own pipeline. In this sample the table shows 300,000 to 350,000 distinct CDR3 sequences, about two thirds of which occur a single time. Together, the top ten hold under 8.5% of the sample.

Relative to germline, V is 8 bases shorter and J is 0 bases shorter, with 8 bases between their ends. The germline V gene yields MNHNS for CDR1 and SASEGT for CDR2. The CDR3 spans 14 residues, from the cysteine through the phenylalanine. Only the CDR3 part of the read is kept: 42 bases, read in frame from the first base. Study-level results and caveats: The study included only a few patients, and the authors note findings should be validated in a larger study. Because only the TCR beta chain was sequenced and unpaired alpha chains were not captured, true repertoire diversity is likely underestimated. The top 250 clones made up a significantly larger repertoire fraction in tumors than in blood (p = 0.039). Comparison of CD4+ and CD8+ T cell repertoires was precluded by the use of bulk unsorted samples. Repertoire overlap was higher between tumor regions (mean roughly 35%) than tumor-adjacent (approximately 17%) or tumor-blood (roughly 14%) pairs, consistent with antigen-driven expansion.

This clonotype was counted ten times or more. Its antigen remains undetermined. Base qualities were left out, and no much larger clone turns up one base away. TRIzol reagent was used to extract blood RNA from unsorted whole blood, while the DNeasy Blood & Tissue kit provided the germline DNA. Chronic HBV infection was present in the patients, and the patients were treatment-naive at sampling. Before surgery, roughly 4 milliliters of peripheral blood were drawn into K2EDTA tubes. The source is a man aged 35 to 55 with primary liver carcinoma and hepatitis B virus infection. This chain is built from TRBV6-1 and TRBJ2-6, with no confidently assigned D gene. The sequenced material came from peripheral blood. The nucleotides read TGTGCCAGCGGCCGTGGCTCTGGGGCCAACGTCCTGACTTTC. Its translation reads: CASGRGSGANVLTF.